This is a list of T cell receptor beta chains from one sample in a study of blood T cell repertoires in COVID-19. TCRdb keeps only in-frame clones here, not all; method: immunoSEQ multiplex PCR. Of about 73,000 clones listed, 70% to 85% were seen once; the top ten hold around 3.9%. Specimen: peripheral blood. Source of these receptors: a woman aged 60 to 75 with acute or convalescent COVID-19. Each CDR3 is given without its conserved first and last residue. A clone size is listed for some rows: how often the clone was seen (once, few, many), or a class if it is expanded.

CDR3aa: SAGGGFNNEQF
v_gene: TRBV29-1
abundance: NA
j_gene: TRBJ2-1

CDR3aa: ASSLARADYGYT
v_gene: TRBV5-1
abundance: NA
j_gene: TRBJ1-2

CDR3aa: ATSKGGRLTEAF
v_gene: TRBV15
abundance: once
j_gene: TRBJ1-1

CDR3aa: ASSLTGGQPQH
v_gene: TRBV12-3/TRBV12-4
abundance: NA
j_gene: TRBJ1-5

CDR3aa: ASSQLVTDTQY
v_gene: TRBV4-1
abundance: NA
j_gene: TRBJ2-3

CDR3aa: ASSAFTGYTEAF
v_gene: TRBV7-9
abundance: once
j_gene: TRBJ1-1

CDR3aa: ASSIQSGGRQPQH
v_gene: TRBV19
abundance: NA
j_gene: TRBJ1-5

CDR3aa: ASSPQLTDTQY
v_gene: TRBV19
abundance: NA
j_gene: TRBJ2-3

CDR3aa: ASSPPGEGSFNYGYT
v_gene: TRBV18
abundance: NA
j_gene: TRBJ1-2

CDR3aa: ASSIAGPITGELF
v_gene: TRBV19
abundance: NA
j_gene: TRBJ2-2

CDR3aa: ASSPNPTGTSQPQH
v_gene: TRBV19
abundance: NA
j_gene: TRBJ1-5

CDR3aa: AWSVGVGSGYGYT
v_gene: TRBV30
abundance: NA
j_gene: TRBJ1-2

CDR3aa: ASSASGTSTDTQY
v_gene: TRBV9
abundance: NA
j_gene: TRBJ2-3

CDR3aa: ASFGLKRGQPPNRDRDLDGYT
v_gene: TRBV21-1
abundance: NA
j_gene: TRBJ1-2

CDR3aa: ATSGLGATGNTIY
v_gene: TRBV15
abundance: few
j_gene: TRBJ1-3

CDR3aa: ASNFGTGDSPLH
v_gene: TRBV2
abundance: NA
j_gene: TRBJ1-6

CDR3aa: ASSHHPARARFRALH
v_gene: TRBV4-1
abundance: NA
j_gene: TRBJ1-6

CDR3aa: ASSERQGRAEAF
v_gene: TRBV2
abundance: NA
j_gene: TRBJ1-1

CDR3aa: ASSPLGAGELF
v_gene: TRBV7-6
abundance: NA
j_gene: TRBJ2-2

CDR3aa: ASTRRQGGDTQY
v_gene: TRBV19
abundance: NA
j_gene: TRBJ2-3

CDR3aa: ASSFRQTPSGNTIY
v_gene: TRBV11-2
abundance: NA
j_gene: TRBJ1-3

CDR3aa: ASSSLVRQGEQF
v_gene: TRBV7-3
abundance: few
j_gene: TRBJ2-1

CDR3aa: ASSRGQGMLNYGYT
v_gene: TRBV14
abundance: NA
j_gene: TRBJ1-2

CDR3aa: ASSFQGMGETQY
v_gene: TRBV5-4
abundance: NA
j_gene: TRBJ2-5

CDR3aa: SANGGIGYT
v_gene: TRBV20-1
abundance: NA
j_gene: TRBJ1-2

CDR3aa: ATSRAQSRHRLAPYNEQF
v_gene: TRBV15
abundance: NA
j_gene: TRBJ2-1